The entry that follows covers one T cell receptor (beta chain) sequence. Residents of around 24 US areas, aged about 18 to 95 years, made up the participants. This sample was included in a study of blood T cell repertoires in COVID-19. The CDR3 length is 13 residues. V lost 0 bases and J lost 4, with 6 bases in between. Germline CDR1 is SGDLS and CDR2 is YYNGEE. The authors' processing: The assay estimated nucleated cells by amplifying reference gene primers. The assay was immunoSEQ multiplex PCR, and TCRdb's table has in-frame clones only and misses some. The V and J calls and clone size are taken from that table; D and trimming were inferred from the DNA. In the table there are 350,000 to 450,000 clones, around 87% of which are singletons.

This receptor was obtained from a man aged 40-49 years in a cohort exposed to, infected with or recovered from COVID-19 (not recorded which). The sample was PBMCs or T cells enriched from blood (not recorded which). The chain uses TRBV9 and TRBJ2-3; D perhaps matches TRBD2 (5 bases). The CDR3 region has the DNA TGTGCCAGCAGCGTAGACGGGGCAGATACGCAGTATTTT. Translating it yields CASSVDGADTQYF.